The TCR beta chain under discussion was sequenced for a study of blood T cell repertoires in COVID-19. For the study at large: The analysed material was cDNA or gDNA that came from T cells, B-cell-depleted T cells, or PBMCs.

CDR3 length: 18 amino acids. V lost 8 bases to trimming and J lost 3 bases; unmatched junction nucleotides: 17. CDR1 is GTSNPN and CDR2 is SVGIG in the germline V gene (reference sequence). Sequencing used immunoSEQ multiplex PCR; TCRdb keeps in-frame clones, though not all of them. The sample yields approximately 150,000 clones, approximately 90% seen once. The V and J genes are TRBV30 and TRBJ2-2, with 11 bases aligning to TRBD2. This sequence was found in a man younger than 35 with COVID-19, enrolled during active disease. The specimen was peripheral blood. The CDR3 nucleotides read TGTGCCCTGGAAGAATTGTGGCTAGCGGGAGGTTACACCGGGGAGCTGTTTTTT. It codes for CALEELWLAGGYTGELFF.